Listed below are T cell receptor beta chains from one sample, sequenced in a study of cytomegalovirus exposure and HLA in healthy donors. This table comes from immunoSEQ multiplex PCR, and its TCRdb copy is limited to in-frame clones, with some not included. This sample yields 95,000 to 130,000 clones, of which approximately 81% are seen a single time; under 5% belongs to the top ten. The sequenced material came from PBMCs. The receptors were sampled from a woman aged 25 to 39 in good health and CMV-seronegative. The CDR3 runs from the conserved cysteine through the conserved F or W. Each record gives: clone size, D gene, V gene, CDR3 length, J gene, CDR3 DNA, CDR3 protein. D genes are given only for firm matches. The size entry is marked missing in some rows and otherwise reads once, few, many or a size class.

NA	TRBD1	TRBV9	15	TRBJ2-7	TGTGCCAGCAGCGTAGGGGGACAGTCCCTATACGAGCAGTACTTC	CASSVGGQSLYEQYF
NA	NA	TRBV11-2	14	TRBJ2-7	TGTGCCAGCAGCTCTTTGACGACAGGCGGCGAGCAGTACTTC	CASSSLTTGGEQYF
NA	NA	TRBV30	12	TRBJ2-1	TGTGCCTGGATTCGGGGTTACAATGAGCAGTTCTTC	CAWIRGYNEQFF
NA	NA	TRBV6-5	14	TRBJ1-3	TGTGCCAGCAGTTTGGTGAGGTCTGGAAACACCATATATTTT	CASSLVRSGNTIYF
NA	NA	TRBV7-8	14	TRBJ2-7	TGTGCCAGCAGCCCCGGGACTGTAACCTACGAGCAGTACTTC	CASSPGTVTYEQYF
NA	NA	TRBV6-5	16	TRBJ1-1	TGTGCCAGCAGTTACTCCGCCTCGGGGTGGGACACTGAAGCTTTCTTT	CASSYSASGWDTEAFF
NA	TRBD2	TRBV7-8	16	TRBJ2-1	TGTGCCAGCAGCTTCGCCCAGCGGGGCACGGGCAATGAGCAGTTCTTC	CASSFAQRGTGNEQFF
few	NA	TRBV29-1	11	TRBJ1-1	TGCAGCCAAAGGAGGAACACTGAAGCTTTCTTT	CSQRRNTEAFF
NA	NA	TRBV6-7	13	TRBJ2-7	TGTGCCAGCAGTTACCGGGGTAACTACGAGCAGTACTTC	CASSYRGNYEQYF
NA	NA	TRBV30	14	TRBJ2-7	TGTGCCTGGAGTGTAACGCTCGGGGGTTACGAGCAGTACTTC	CAWSVTLGGYEQYF
few	TRBD2	TRBV9	16	TRBJ2-2	TGTGCCAGCAGCGAGGGGCTAGCGGGAATCACCGGGGAGCTGTTTTTT	CASSEGLAGITGELFF
NA	NA	TRBV19	14	TRBJ2-5	TGTGCCAGTAGTATTTTGACAGGTCAAGAGACCCAGTACTTC	CASSILTGQETQYF
NA	TRBD1	TRBV7-9	15	TRBJ2-5	TGTGCCAGCAGCGCCCGACAGGGCTTCGGGGAGACCCAGTACTTC	CASSARQGFGETQYF
NA	TRBD1	TRBV27	12	TRBJ2-1	TGTGCCAGCTTTGACAGGGACAATGAGCAGTTCTTC	CASFDRDNEQFF
NA	TRBD1	TRBV27	14	TRBJ1-2	TGTGCCAGCAGACCTTGGACAGGGGGCTATGGCTACACCTTC	CASRPWTGGYGYTF
NA	TRBD2	TRBV2	17	TRBJ2-1	TGTGCCAGCAGTGAAGGCCGCGGGAGGGCCTCCTACAATGAGCAGTTCTTC	CASSEGRGRASYNEQFF
NA	TRBD2	TRBV4-1	15	TRBJ2-3	TGCGCCAGCAGGAATTTAGCGGGAGGGACGGATACGCAGTATTTT	CASRNLAGGTDTQYF
NA	NA	TRBV7-9	13	TRBJ2-2	TGTGCCAGCAGCTCAACGGGGGCCGGGGAGCTGTTTTTT	CASSSTGAGELFF
once	NA	TRBV7-9	15	TRBJ1-3	TGTGCCAGCAGCCGACAGTTACGCTCTGGAAACACCATATATTTT	CASSRQLRSGNTIYF
NA	NA	TRBV7-9	13	TRBJ2-1	TGTGCCAGCAGTATCGGACTATACAATGAGCAGTTCTTC	CASSIGLYNEQFF
NA	NA	TRBV11-3	14	TRBJ2-2	TGTGCCAGCAGCGAAGGACAGAACACCGGGGAGCTGCTTTTT	CASSEGQNTGELLF
NA	NA	TRBV7-2	16	TRBJ2-7	TGTGCCAGCAGCTTAGTTGCAGGGATGGGTAAAAGGGAGCAGTACTTC	CASSLVAGMGKREQYF
NA	NA	TRBV5-4	14	TRBJ2-1	TGTGCCAGCAGCGCACCGACTAGGACTAATGAGCAGTTCTTC	CASSAPTRTNEQFF
NA	NA	TRBV2	15	TRBJ1-3	TGTGCCAGCAGTGAAACCCAGGGTCAAGGAAACACCATATATTTT	CASSETQGQGNTIYF
NA	TRBD1	TRBV2	13	TRBJ1-5	TGTGCCAGCAGCGGACAGGGTGATCAGCCCCAGCATTTT	CASSGQGDQPQHF
NA	TRBD1	TRBV28	14	TRBJ1-5	TGTGCCAGCAGTCTAGGGACAGGGTTTCAGCCCCAGCATTTT	CASSLGTGFQPQHF
NA	TRBD1	TRBV5-1	15	TRBJ1-1	TGCGCCAGCAGCTTACTTACAGGGGGAGATACTGAAGCTTTCTTT	CASSLLTGGDTEAFF
NA	NA	TRBV5-1	15	TRBJ1-1	TGCGCCAGCAGCTTGGGGGCGTTGGAGAACACTGAAGCTTTCTTT	CASSLGALENTEAFF
NA	NA	TRBV27	16	TRBJ1-4	TGTGCCAGCAGTTTATCGGCAGGGGCCACTAATGAAAAACTGCTTTTT	CASSLSAGATNEKLLF
NA	TRBD2	TRBV28	16	TRBJ2-7	TGTGCCAGCAGTTCGTCCACTAGCGGGACCCGCTACGAGCAGTACTTC	CASSSSTSGTRYEQYF
once	NA	TRBV7-9	16	TRBJ2-1	TGTGCCAGCAGCTCCTCCGCTAGTAAATCCTACAATGAGCAGTTCTTC	CASSSSASKSYNEQFF
NA	TRBD1	TRBV27	16	TRBJ1-6	TGTGCCAGCAGTATATACCCCGGGACAGCTAATTCACCCCTCCACTTT	CASSIYPGTANSPLHF
NA	TRBD2	TRBV11-2	15	TRBJ2-1	TGTGCCAGCAGCGTGGACCCGCGGGAGGGCGCTGAGCAGTTCTTC	CASSVDPREGAEQFF
NA	NA	TRBV5-1	14	TRBJ2-3	TGCGCCAGCAGCCTAAGGTCAGGGTCGGATACGCAGTATTTT	CASSLRSGSDTQYF
once	NA	TRBV19	16	TRBJ1-2	TGTGCCAGTAGTCCCCGGGTCCTACAGGTTAACTATGGCTACACCTTC	CASSPRVLQVNYGYTF
NA	TRBD1	TRBV19	12	TRBJ1-5	TGTGCCACCCGACAGGGTGGTCAGCCCCAGCATTTT	CATRQGGQPQHF
NA	TRBD1	TRBV7-3	16	TRBJ2-2	TGTGCCAGCAGCTTATCGGGACAGGGGGCAACCGGGGAGCTGTTTTTT	CASSLSGQGATGELFF
NA	TRBD1	TRBV7-6	12	TRBJ2-1	TGTGCCAGCAGTTCGGACAGGGGTCTTCGGTTCTTC	CASSSDRGLRFF
NA	NA	TRBV7-9	15	TRBJ2-3	TGTGCCAGCAGCTTCGGACTTTCGGCCGCAGATACGCAGTATTTT	CASSFGLSAADTQYF
NA	NA	TRBV7-2	12	TRBJ2-3	TGTGCCAGCAGCTCTAGCACAGATACGCAGTATTTT	CASSSSTDTQYF
NA	NA	TRBV28	14	TRBJ2-3	TGTGCCAGCATTAACGGAGGGAGGACAGATACGCAGTATTTT	CASINGGRTDTQYF
NA	NA	TRBV18	14	TRBJ2-3	TGTGCCAGCTCACCACCCCTAGGAATCGATACGCAGTATTTT	CASSPPLGIDTQYF
few	NA	TRBV11-2	14	TRBJ2-7	TGTGCCAGCAGCCCCAACCCGGGGTCCTACGAGCAGTACTTC	CASSPNPGSYEQYF
NA	NA	TRBV18	15	TRBJ1-4	TGTGCCAGCTCAGAAACACAGGGTTCTAATGAAAAACTGTTTTTT	CASSETQGSNEKLFF
once	NA	TRBV5-5	14	TRBJ2-7	TGTGCCAGCAGCTTGGTGCACGGGACCTACGAGCAGTACTTC	CASSLVHGTYEQYF